These 16 T cell receptor beta chains originate from one sample sequenced in a study of OX40 agonist ivuxolimab in advanced cancers. Data came from immunoSEQ multiplex PCR; TCRdb stores just in-frame clones and leaves some out. The sample has 77,000 or so clones; more than 80% are singletons. This material consisted of CD4+ or CD8+ T cells sorted from blood, taken in a trial of the OX40 agonist ivuxolimab. The receptors stem from an adult with an advanced solid tumor such as melanoma, head and neck, liver or kidney cancer.

The chain has TRBV6-6 and TRBJ2-7; no definite D call. V was clipped by 2 bases and J by 11 bases, with 16 bases between them. Germline values: CDR1 MNHNY, CDR2 SVGAGI (reference sequence). The CDR3 sequence is 13 residues long. The CDR3 here is CASSYPPSRIEYF. As DNA, the CDR3 is TGTGCCAGCAGTTACCCACCCTCTAGAATCGAGTACTTC.

The V and J genes are TRBV9 and TRBJ2-5; the match to TRBD2 covers 14 bases. Trimming took 2 bases from V and 2 from J; bases not matched to a gene: 5. Germline CDR1 SGDLS, CDR2 YYNGEE. The CDR3 contains 17 residues. The CDR3 region has the DNA TGTGCCAGCAGCGTGACTAGCGGGAGGGCTGTACAAGAGACCCAGTACTTC. Amino acid sequence: CASSVTSGRAVQETQYF.

In this sample, this clone turned up a few times. The chain recombines TRBV5-1 with TRBJ1-1; 7 bases line up with TRBD1. The V segment lost 1 base and the J segment 3 bases; nucleotides outside the gene matches: 9. The CDR3 is made up of 16 amino acids. Germline V CDR1 and CDR2: SGHRS, YFSETQ. The CDR3 loop is CASSLRGRQGDTEAFF. CDR3 bases: TGCGCCAGCAGCTTGCGGGGGCGCCAGGGGGACACTGAAGCTTTCTTT. Filled out from reference TRBV5-1 and TRBJ1-1, the complete variable domain reads KAGVTQTPRYLIKTRGQQVTLSCSPISGHRSVSWYQQTPGQGLQFLFEYFSETQRNKGNFPGRFSGRQFSNSRSEMNVSTLELGDSALYLCASSLRGRQGDTEAFFGQGTRLTVV.

This rearrangement joins TRBV30 to TRBJ2-1; TRBD1 aligns across 7 bases. CDR3 length equals 15 residues. The V gene end was trimmed by 4 bases and the J gene end by 0 bases; junction bases not matched to a gene: 6. From germline, CDR1 is GTSNPN and CDR2 SVGIG (reference sequence). The CDR3 here is CAWTPRGTSYNEQFF. The CDR3 bases are TGTGCCTGGACCCCCAGGGGGACCTCCTACAATGAGCAGTTCTTC.

V is TRBV14 and J is TRBJ1-2; D not resolved. The CDR3 sequence is 14 residues long. The germline V gene has CDR1 SGHDN and CDR2 FVKESK. The V gene lost 1 base and the J gene lost 2 bases, with 8 bases spanning the gap. CDR3 DNA sequence: TGTGCCAGCAGCCAAGTTGGACGGAACTATGGCTACACCTTC. This sequence encodes CASSQVGRNYGYTF.

The count of this clone is one. This rearrangement joins TRBV7-8 to TRBJ2-5; unclear D gene. CDR1 is SGHVS, CDR2 FQNEAQ, per germline. Trimming removed 1 base at V and 5 bases at J, with 5 bases between. The CDR3 loop spans 12 amino acids. The CDR3 nucleotides are TGTGCCAGCAGCTTAGGGACCGAGACCCAGTACTTC. Translated, it gives CASSLGTETQYF.

The chain joins TRBV28 to TRBJ1-2; D not certain. The CDR3 totals 14 residues. Germline CDR1 is MDHEN and CDR2 is SYDVKM. With 7 bases removed from V and 4 bases from J, the gap between germline ends came to 16 bases. The CDR3 loop reads CASTSKPGLYGYTF. The CDR3 bases are TGTGCCAGCACCTCAAAGCCAGGCCTCTATGGCTACACCTTC.

V is TRBV11-3 and J is TRBJ2-7, with a weak D call TRBD1 (5 bases). The V and J ends lost 2 bases and 5 bases respectively, with 10 bases between them. CDR1 is SGHNT and CDR2 is YENEEA in the germline V gene. CDR3 length equals 13 residues. Here the CDR3 reads CASSLQGRNEQYF. Written as DNA, the CDR3 is TGTGCCAGCAGCTTACAGGGTAGGAACGAGCAGTACTTC.

J is TRBJ2-4 and V is TRBV28, with D unresolved. The V gene's germline CDR1 is MDHEN and CDR2 SYDVKM. The CDR3 loop spans 15 amino acids. The germline V and J ends were trimmed by 3 bases and 0 bases, with 9 bases remaining between them. CDR3 sequence (DNA): TGTGCCAGCAGTTTCAACAGACTAGCCAAAAACATTCAGTACTTC. It specifies CASSFNRLAKNIQYF.

The chain is built from TRBV10-2 and TRBJ2-3, with D perhaps being TRBD1 or TRBD2 (6 bases each). From germline, CDR1 is WSHSY and CDR2 SAAADI. V lost 4 bases to trimming and J lost 1 base, with 12 bases between them. The CDR3 is 15 residues long. The CDR3 bases are TGCGCCAGCAGTGGGGGGGCCGTGGGCACAGATACGCAGTATTTT. This translates into CASSGGAVGTDTQYF.

V is TRBV10-1 and J is TRBJ2-1; 7 bases are a match to TRBD2. Germline loops: CDR1 WNHNN, CDR2 SYGVQD (reference sequence). The CDR3 runs to 15 residues. V dropped 8 bases and J dropped 5; count of bases not matched to a gene: 12. As DNA, the CDR3 is TGCGCCAGCCCGAACCTCCTAGCGGCTCACAATGAGCAGTTCTTC. It yields the protein CASPNLLAAHNEQFF.

This chain uses TRBV5-4 with TRBJ2-3; D is unclear. V was pared by 1 base and J by 6 bases, with 6 bases between. The length of the CDR3 is 12 residues. Germline values: CDR1 SGHNT, CDR2 YYREEE (reference sequence). CDR3 DNA: TGTGCCAGCAGCTTGCCTCAGGATACGCAGTATTTT. It translates to CASSLPQDTQYF. Drawing the rest from reference TRBV5-4 and TRBJ2-3, the complete variable domain is ETGVTQSPTHLIKTRGQQVTLRCSSQSGHNTVSWYQQALGQGPQFIFQYYREEENGRGNFPPRFSGLQFPNYSSELNVNALELDDSALYLCASSLPQDTQYFGPGTRLTVL.

The V gene is TRBV7-9, the J gene TRBJ2-1; D is uncertain. Trimming left V 7 bases short and J 0 bases short, with 1 base between. The CDR3 consists of 11 residues. Germline V gives CDR1 SEHNR, CDR2 FQNEAQ (reference sequence). As DNA, the CDR3 is TGTGCCAGCACCTCCTACAATGAGCAGTTCTTC. Translated, it gives CASTSYNEQFF.

This rearrangement joins TRBV2 to TRBJ1-5; no reliable D call. Germline V gives CDR1 SNHLY, CDR2 FYNNEI. Trimming took off 5 bases at V and 5 bases at J, with 13 bases between the two ends. The CDR3 contains 14 residues. The CDR3 coding sequence is TGTGCCAGCAGTAACGGGCCAGGTTATCAGCCCCAGCATTTT. Protein sequence: CASSNGPGYQPQHF.

The chain uses TRBV5-8 and TRBJ2-1, with D tentatively TRBD2 (5 bases). The CDR3 length is 15 residues. CDR1 and CDR2 (germline): SGHTS, YDEGEE. The V end was cut by 4 bases, the J end by 0 bases, with 11 bases between. Written as DNA, the CDR3 is TGTGCCAGCAGCGGCGGACTCTTCTCCTACAATGAGCAGTTCTTC. This codes for CASSGGLFSYNEQFF. Looking up the rest from reference TRBV5-8 and TRBJ2-1 gives the full variable domain: EAGVTQSPTHLIKTRGQQATLRCSPISGHTSVYWYQQALGLGLQFLLWYDEGEERNRGNFPPRFSGRQFPNYSSELNVNALELEDSALYLCASSGGLFSYNEQFFGPGTRLTVL.

This chain connects TRBV19 to TRBJ2-7; D not certain. Germline CDR1 reads LNHDA; CDR2 reads SQIVND (reference sequence). The CDR3 length is 12 residues. Trimming left V 8 bases short and J 6 bases short, with 14 bases between. CDR3 sequence (DNA): TGTGCCAGTTCTACAGTTCTGGGCGAGCAGTACTTC. Protein sequence: CASSTVLGEQYF. Filled out from reference TRBV19 and TRBJ2-7, the complete variable domain reads DGGITQSPKYLFRKEGQNVTLSCEQNLNHDAMYWYRQDPGQGLRLIYYSQIVNDFQKGDIAEGYSVSREKKESFPLTVTSAQKNPTAFYLCASSTVLGEQYFGPGTRLTVT.